Sequencing of this T cell receptor (beta chain) was carried out in a study of cytomegalovirus exposure and HLA in healthy donors. The junction had 5 bases not matched to a gene; V was cut back by 2 bases and J by 2 bases. The germline V gene has CDR1 SGHRS and CDR2 YFSETQ. This CDR3 is built from 15 residues. The PCR ran on 60 Vbeta and 13 Jbeta primers. Using immunoSEQ multiplex PCR, the repertoire was profiled, and TCRdb retains in-frame clones only, with some absent. The data contain 130,000 to 150,000 clones, roughly 75% of them singletons. In its sample, this clone was seen a few times. Its matching antigen is unknown. Study-level findings and limits: TCR association rates varied by HLA locus in a later analysis, with DRB1 highest and HLA-C lowest.

The rearrangement joins TRBV5-1 to TRBJ2-5; the match to TRBD2 covers 8 bases. The sequencing input was PBMCs. This TCR was recovered from a female donor in good health and CMV-seronegative. The CDR3 nucleotides read TGCGCCAGCAGCTTCCCCGGGAGGGGGCAAGAGACCCAGTACTTC. This encodes CASSFPGRGQETQYF.